This T cell receptor (beta chain) came from a study of blood T cell repertoires in COVID-19. As for the study in general: Researchers got acute and convalescent COVID-19 samples from the United States, Italy and Spain. T cells, B-cell-depleted T cells, or PBMCs supplied cDNA or gDNA.

Study processing details: Amplification with reference gene primers provided the estimates of nucleated cell counts. Measured with immunoSEQ multiplex PCR; TCRdb has only the in-frame clones, and not every one. V and J calls and clone size are those listed in that table; D and trimming were worked out from the DNA. In the table there are 200,000 to 300,000 clones, 80% to 90% of which are singletons. V lost 6 bases to trimming and J lost 0 bases, with 5 bases between them. Germline CDR1 SNHLY, CDR2 FYNNEI. The CDR3 sequence is 12 residues long. This sequence joins TRBV2 and TRBJ2-5, with D uncertain. This TCR was recovered from a middle-aged woman who had recovered from COVID-19. The sequenced sample consisted of peripheral blood. CDR3 nucleotide sequence: TGTGCCAGCAGGACTCACCAAGAGACCCAGTACTTC. It specifies CASRTHQETQYF.